Below, one T cell receptor (beta chain) is given with its context. This sample was taken from a study of control samples from healthy donors and cancer patients. Assay: immunoSEQ multiplex PCR; the TCRdb copy retains only in-frame clones and omits some. The repertoire has about 170,000 clones, 80% to 90% of them found once; the top ten carry nearly 5%. CDR1 and CDR2 (germline): LGHNA, YNFKEQ. This CDR3 has 16 residues. V lost 4 bases and J lost 3, with 17 bases in between. The source of this sequence is a young woman in good health. Sequencing input: blood. The chain combines TRBV4-2 with TRBJ2-3; D may be TRBD2 (5 bases). Written as DNA, the CDR3 is TGTGCCAGCAGCCTGACGGGGTGGGAGAATACAGATACGCAGTATTTT. This gives the protein CASSLTGWENTDTQYF.